These 20 T cell receptor beta chains came from one sample sequenced in a study of T cells after yellow fever vaccination. TCRdb re-called the 5' RACE reads through MiXCR, storing one row per CDR3 protein. The table lists 25,000 to 30,000 distinct CDR3 sequences, approximately 6.5% of them singletons. Material: PBMCs, either bulk or a sorted T-cell subset (CD4+, CD8+, memory, or dextramer-sorted; not recorded which), obtained on the day of the yellow fever booster vaccination. The receptor source for this set is a young man who received the YFV17D yellow fever vaccine.

This clonotype was seen at least ten times. J is TRBJ2-5 and V is TRBV9; D remains ambiguous. Germline assignment: CDR1 SGDLS and CDR2 YYNGEE. Trimming stripped 8 bases from V and 9 bases from J, with 8 bases between. The CDR3 is made up of 9 amino acids. CDR3 bases: TGTGCCAGTTGTAAGTCCCAGTACTTC. Its translation: CASCKSQYF.

Details on this clonotype: Mismatch with germline at one junction end may stem from a read error. The genes are TRBV28 and TRBJ2-7; D unclear. The CDR3 contains 16 residues. Germline loops: CDR1 MDHEN, CDR2 SYDVKM. CDR3 amino acids: CARSLVGYEAVDEQYF. The DNA for the CDR3 is TGTGCCAGGAGTTTGGTGGGGTACGAAGCCGTAGACGAGCAGTACTTC.

This clonotype was detected many times. The CDR3 loop is CASAPQRSAGELFF. For the CDR3, the DNA is TGTGCCAGCGCGCCCCAAAGATCTGCTGGGGAGCTGTTTTTT. V usage is TRBV18 and J usage is TRBJ2-2; D is undetermined. V dropped 8 bases and J dropped 8 bases, with 18 bases sitting between them. The CDR3 is made up of 14 amino acids. In germline, CDR1 is KGHSH, CDR2 LQKENI. Using reference TRBV18 and TRBJ2-2 for the parts outside the CDR3, the full variable domain is NAGVMQNPRHLVRRRGQEARLRCSPMKGHSHVYWYRQLPEEGLKFMVYLQKENIIDESGMPKERFSAEFPKEGPSILRIQQVVRGDSAAYFCASAPQRSAGELFFGEGSRLTVL.

At least ten counts were recorded for this clonotype. The CDR3 loop is CASSSPDMGLLNTEAFF. The CDR3 DNA follows: TGTGCCAGCAGCTCCCCGGACATGGGTTTATTGAACACTGAAGCTTTCTTT. V is TRBV7-2 and J is TRBJ1-1, with D possibly TRBD1 on 5 matching bases. V lost 4 bases and J 0 bases, leaving 18 bases between the germline ends. Germline V gives CDR1 SGHTA, CDR2 FQGNSA. The CDR3 covers 17 residues.

This clonotype showed up many times. The rearrangement links TRBV4-3 to TRBJ1-1; no clear D. The CDR3 has 14 amino acids. With 1 base removed from V and 4 bases from J, the gap between germline ends came to 10 bases. The germline V gene encodes CDR1 LGHNA and CDR2 YSLEER. The CDR3 spells CASSQAGRGTEAFF. The CDR3 DNA reads TGCGCCAGCAGCCAAGCGGGGAGAGGCACTGAAGCTTTCTTT.

The chain recombines TRBV6-2 or TRBV6-3 with TRBJ2-1; 8 bases fit TRBD1. Germline CDR1 MNHEY, CDR2 SVGEGT. Trimming at V came to 6 bases and at J to 5 bases, leaving 15 bases not matched to a gene. The CDR3 sequence is 17 residues long. The CDR3 loop reads CASRSQNGQGGHNEQFF. DNA for the CDR3: TGTGCCAGCAGATCACAGAACGGACAGGGCGGGCACAATGAGCAGTTCTTC.

This clonotype was observed at least ten times. This rearrangement joins TRBV6-5 to TRBJ2-1; 7 positions agree with TRBD2. The trim removed 10 bases at V and 0 bases at J, leaving 6 bases unmatched. The CDR3 is 14 residues long. Germline CDR1 and CDR2: MNHEY and SVGAGI. DNA of the CDR3: TGTGCCACACGGGGGGTGGGCTCCTACAATGAGCAGTTCTTC. It translates to CATRGVGSYNEQFF.

This clonotype was counted a few times. As DNA, the CDR3 is TGTGCCAGCAGGGAACAGGGGGGCACTGAAGCTTTCTTT. This sequence encodes CASREQGGTEAFF. The rearrangement joins TRBV6-1 to TRBJ1-1; the match to TRBD1 covers 8 bases. The V gene's germline CDR1 is MNHNS and CDR2 SASEGT. CDR3 size: 13 residues. V trimming: 6 bases; J trimming: 4 bases; junction bases outside the gene matches: 4.

The table lists this clonotype with a few counts. This sequence joins TRBV7-9 and TRBJ2-5, with TRBD1 as a possible D gene (6 bases). The CDR3 covers 16 residues. The ends were cut back, 6 bases at V and 1 base at J, with 18 bases in the middle. Germline CDR1 SEHNR, CDR2 FQNEAQ (reference sequence). This CDR3 is CASSYQRGTRQETQYF. Written as DNA, the CDR3 is TGTGCCAGCAGTTATCAGAGGGGGACCCGCCAAGAGACCCAGTACTTC.

The sample holds many counts of this clonotype. J is TRBJ2-1 and V is TRBV15; 10 bases agree with TRBD2. Germline lookup yields CDR1 LNHNV and CDR2 YYDKDF (reference sequence). V gave up 1 base and J gave up 5 bases; unmatched junction bases: 8. The CDR3 totals 17 residues. The CDR3 DNA sequence: TGTGCCACCAGCAGAGTTGGTAGCGGGAGGTTTAACAATGAGCAGTTCTTC. Protein: CATSRVGSGRFNNEQFF. The complete variable domain, with remaining parts taken from reference TRBV15 and TRBJ2-1, reads DAMVIQNPRYQVTQFGKPVTLSCSQTLNHNVMYWYQQKSSQAPKLLFHYYDKDFNNEADTPDNFQSRRPNTSFCFLDIRSPGLGDTAMYLCATSRVGSGRFNNEQFFGPGTRLTVL.

This clonotype was counted between two and nine times. This sequence joins TRBV6-6 and TRBJ2-1, with D tentatively TRBD2 (5 bases). The CDR3 extends over 13 amino acids. The germline gives CDR1 MNHNY, CDR2 SVGAGI (reference sequence). V lost 6 bases and J lost 6, with 12 bases in between. CDR3 protein: CASSLREFNEQFF. The CDR3 DNA reads as TGTGCCAGCAGCCTCCGGGAATTCAATGAGCAGTTCTTC.

This clonotype was found a few times. V usage is TRBV7-2 and J usage is TRBJ2-2, with TRBD2 identical over 12 bases. The germline gives CDR1 SGHTA, CDR2 FQGNSA. After removal of 4 bases from V and 8 bases from J, the junction contained 8 bases not matched to a gene. This CDR3 comprises 16 residues. Here the CDR3 reads CASSSPSGRVLGELFF. CDR3 nucleotides: TGTGCCAGCAGCTCCCCTAGCGGGAGGGTCCTGGGGGAGCTGTTTTTT.

This clonotype turned up a few times. The genes are TRBV14 and TRBJ2-7, with D possibly matching TRBD2 (5 bases). The CDR3 length is 13 residues. V lost 3 bases and J lost 3, with 9 bases in between. Per the germline V gene, CDR1 is SGHDN and CDR2 is FVKESK. The chain's CDR3 is CASSHRRDYEQYF. The CDR3 DNA sequence: TGTGCCAGCAGCCACCGCCGGGACTACGAGCAGTACTTC.

This clonotype has a single count. A clone one base away is much larger, so this may be a read error. The V and J genes are TRBV5-1 and TRBJ2-1, with 7 nucleotides matching TRBD2. J was trimmed by 3 bases and V by 0 bases; bases with no gene match: 6. Germline CDR1 reads SGHRS; CDR2 reads YFSETQ. CDR3 length equals 16 residues. CDR3 protein: CASSLAVPSGYNEQFF. Here the CDR3 DNA reads TGCGCCAGCAGCTTGGCCGTGCCTAGCGGCTACAATGAGCAGTTCTTC.

This clonotype appeared a few times. J is TRBJ2-2 and V is TRBV25-1, with D uncertain. This CDR3 is built from 13 residues. Trimming took 3 bases from V and 6 from J, leaving 8 bases between them. Germline loops: CDR1 MGHDK, CDR2 SYGVNS. Written as DNA, the CDR3 is TGTGCCAGCAGTGAGGGATGGGCCGGGGAGCTGTTTTTT. The encoded protein is CASSEGWAGELFF.

This clonotype has at least ten counts. The chain carries TRBV5-4 and TRBJ2-5, with D maybe TRBD2 (6 bases). The ends were cut back, 2 bases at V and 2 bases at J, with 10 bases in the middle. Germline V CDR1 and CDR2: SGHNT, YYREEE (reference sequence). The CDR3 loop spans 14 amino acids. The CDR3 region has the DNA TGTGCCAGCAGCTTAGGACTATCTCAAGAGACCCAGTACTTC. It encodes CASSLGLSQETQYF. The entire variable domain, with the rest obtained from reference TRBV5-4 and TRBJ2-5, is as follows: ETGVTQSPTHLIKTRGQQVTLRCSSQSGHNTVSWYQQALGQGPQFIFQYYREEENGRGNFPPRFSGLQFPNYSSELNVNALELDDSALYLCASSLGLSQETQYFGPGTRLLVL.

The sample holds many counts of this clonotype. This chain joins TRBV7-2 and TRBJ2-7, with 7 positions matching TRBD2. The germline V gene has CDR1 SGHTA and CDR2 FQGNSA. This CDR3 spans 16 amino acids. V gave up 4 bases and J gave up 5 bases; unmatched junction bases: 14. The CDR3 protein is CASSSPRREGPDEQYF. The CDR3 region has the DNA TGTGCCAGCAGCTCCCCTAGAAGGGAGGGCCCGGACGAGCAGTACTTC.

This clonotype was recorded at least ten times. This sequence joins TRBV11-2 and TRBJ2-2, with 10 nucleotides matching TRBD2. The CDR3 sequence is 15 residues long. Germline CDR1 is SGHAT and CDR2 is FQNNGV. V trimming: 4 bases; J trimming: 4 bases; junction bases outside the gene matches: 3. The CDR3 DNA follows: TGTGCCAGCAGCTCTAGCGGGAGTCTCACCGGGGAGCTGTTTTTT. This codes for CASSSSGSLTGELFF.

This clonotype occurred many times. The chain couples TRBV5-4 to TRBJ1-1; a weak D match, TRBD1 (6 bases). Between the trimmed V and J ends, which lost 3 bases and 0 bases, there was a span of 9 bases. This CDR3 is built from 14 residues. CDR1 is SGHNT, CDR2 YYREEE, per germline (reference sequence). CDR3 bases: TGTGCCAGCAGCTCCAACAGGGTGAACACTGAAGCTTTCTTT. Amino acids: CASSSNRVNTEAFF.

This clonotype was seen many times. The V and J genes are TRBV29-1 and TRBJ1-2; tentative D call: TRBD1 (5 bases). The CDR3 loop spans 11 amino acids. From germline, CDR1 is SQVTM and CDR2 ANQGSEA. Trimming took 6 bases from V and 8 from J, leaving 13 bases between them. DNA of the CDR3: TGCAGCGTCCATGGGACTGAGGGCTACACCTTC. This encodes CSVHGTEGYTF.